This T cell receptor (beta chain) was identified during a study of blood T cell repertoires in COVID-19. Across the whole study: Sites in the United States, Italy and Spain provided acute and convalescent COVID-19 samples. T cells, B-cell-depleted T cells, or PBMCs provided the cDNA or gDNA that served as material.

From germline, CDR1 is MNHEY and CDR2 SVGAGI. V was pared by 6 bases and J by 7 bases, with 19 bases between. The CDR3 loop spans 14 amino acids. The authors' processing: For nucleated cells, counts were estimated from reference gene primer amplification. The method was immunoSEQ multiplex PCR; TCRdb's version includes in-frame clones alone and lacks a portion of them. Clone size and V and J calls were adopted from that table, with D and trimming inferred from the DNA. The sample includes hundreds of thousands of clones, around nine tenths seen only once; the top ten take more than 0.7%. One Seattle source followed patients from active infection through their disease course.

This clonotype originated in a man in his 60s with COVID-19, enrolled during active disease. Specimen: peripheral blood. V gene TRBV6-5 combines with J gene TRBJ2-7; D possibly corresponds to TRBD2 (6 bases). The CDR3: CASSDTTRGGEQYF. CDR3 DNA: TGTGCCAGCAGCGACACGACTAGGGGTGGAGAGCAGTACTTC.